This TCR beta chain was sequenced for a study of cytomegalovirus exposure and HLA in healthy donors. Study-wide background: Per a later analysis, the roughly 670 first-cohort and under 150 validation repertoires shared one platform. Study outcomes and limitations: With high specificity and sensitivity, the classifier reportedly diagnosed cytomegalovirus status. Cytomegalovirus-associated TCR beta chains were listed, numbering 150 to 200. For most TCR sequences rarity was the rule, although some public TCRs occurred in many donors.

This clone was seen once. Antigen unknown. Here immunoSEQ multiplex PCR was the method, and the copy in TCRdb shows in-frame clones only, minus some. The profile covers about 220,000 clones, with 88% appearing a single time and just under 3% taken by the ten largest. This CDR3 spans 16 amino acids. CDR1 is MDHEN, CDR2 SYDVKM, per germline. V dropped 4 bases and J dropped 4; count of bases not matched to a gene: 6. The receptor was derived from a woman under 30 in good health and CMV-seronegative. Material for sequencing was PBMCs. The chain carries TRBV28 and TRBJ2-7; TRBD2 matches at 14 bases. The CDR3 DNA follows: TGTGCCAGCAGTTCCCCGAGGACTAGCGGGGGGTACGAGCAGTACTTC. Its protein is CASSSPRTSGGYEQYF.